The TCR beta chain under discussion was sequenced for a study of beta chain features in type 1 diabetes. Isolated RNA was reverse transcribed in full, so expressed TCRB transcripts were sequenced. Sequencing was performed with immunoSEQ multiplex PCR; in TCRdb, only in-frame clones are kept and a portion is missing. Of around 100,000 clones listed, 25% to 35% are singletons. Study findings and constraints: When Type 1 diabetes patients were examined, their TCRB CDR3s proved moderately but significantly shorter in all four CD4+ subsets.

This CDR3 has 14 amino acids. J was trimmed by 5 bases and V by 4 bases; bases with no gene match: 5. The germline V gene has CDR1 SEHNR and CDR2 FQNEAQ (reference sequence). Only a few counts were recorded for this clone. Its antigen is still unknown. Sequenced input: central memory CD4+ T cells from blood. The receptor was derived from a woman aged 18-29 years with type 1 diabetes. The chain combines TRBV7-9 with TRBJ1-1; 9 bases align to TRBD1. CDR3 sequence reads: CASSSRDRDTEAFF. The DNA of the CDR3 is TGTGCCAGCAGCTCCCGGGACAGGGATACTGAAGCTTTCTTT. The full variable domain, its missing parts supplied by reference TRBV7-9 and TRBJ1-1, is DTGVSQNPRHKITKRGQNVTFRCDPISEHNRLYWYRQTLGQGPEFLTYFQNEAQLEKSRLLSDRFSAERPKGSFSTLEIQRTEQGDSAMYLCASSSRDRDTEAFFGQGTRLTVV.